What follows are 24 T cell receptor beta chains derived from one specimen sequenced in a study of shared clonotypes between healthy human individuals. The assay was immunoSEQ multiplex PCR, and TCRdb's table has in-frame clones only and misses some. The repertoire holds about 1 million clones, with approximately 76% as singletons. The sequenced sample consisted of memory CD4+ T cells sorted from blood. Sample subset: CD45RA-negative fraction. The source of these receptors is a man aged 18 to 30 in good health.

This clone was seen only a few times. The chain couples TRBV5-1 to TRBJ2-5; D might be TRBD2 (6 bases). Per germline, CDR1 SGHRS and CDR2 YFSETQ. This CDR3 is built from 13 residues. V was trimmed by 1 base and J by 5 bases, leaving 9 bases between them. The CDR3 here is CASSLTLAETQYF. The CDR3 DNA is TGCGCCAGCAGCTTGACCCTAGCGGAGACCCAGTACTTC.

The rearrangement links TRBV18 to TRBJ1-4; D is unresolved. Germline V CDR1 and CDR2: KGHSH, LQKENI. The V gene lost 4 bases and the J gene lost 8 bases, with 14 bases spanning the gap. The length of the CDR3 is 14 residues. This CDR3 is CASSLEYLGEKLFF. CDR3 sequence (DNA): TGTGCCAGCTCACTTGAATATCTAGGGGAAAAACTGTTTTTT.

This clone appeared many times. The V call is TRBV10-1, the J call TRBJ2-5; D is possibly TRBD1 or TRBD2 (6 bases each). This CDR3 comprises 13 residues. Deletions cut 8 bases from V and 5 bases from J, with 15 bases between. The germline CDR1 and CDR2 sequences are WNHNN and SYGVQD (reference sequence). Written as DNA, the CDR3 is TGCGCCAGCTCCTGGGGGGCCGGGGAGACCCAGTACTTC. This gives the protein CASSWGAGETQYF.

The rearrangement links TRBV7-2 to TRBJ2-2; D is possibly TRBD1 (5 bases). The CDR3 spans 15 residues. V lost 2 bases and J 1 base, leaving 8 bases between the germline ends. Germline lookup yields CDR1 SGHTA and CDR2 FQGNSA. The CDR3: CASSLRQLNTGELFF. For the CDR3, the DNA is TGTGCCAGCAGCTTAAGACAGTTGAACACCGGGGAGCTGTTTTTT.

This clone was picked up a small number of times. This chain joins TRBV6-5 and TRBJ2-1; the match to TRBD2 covers 8 bases. Germline V gives CDR1 MNHEY, CDR2 SVGAGI. This CDR3 region has 14 residues. The V and J ends lost 10 bases and 8 bases, in that order; junction bases with no gene match: 13. CDR3 amino acids: CATSLGLVGDEQFF. The DNA for the CDR3 is TGTGCCACCTCGTTGGGACTAGTTGGTGATGAGCAGTTCTTC.

This clone has only one observation. CDR3 coding DNA: TGTGCCAGCAGTCGTGCGGGGACATCACAAGAGACCCAGTACTTC. Its protein is CASSRAGTSQETQYF. The chain recombines TRBV14 with TRBJ2-5; D might be TRBD1 or TRBD2, each matching 6 bases. CDR1 and CDR2 (germline): SGHDN, FVKESK. V shed 6 bases and J shed 2 bases, with 16 bases lying between them. This CDR3 has 15 amino acids.

This clone was seen only once. V and J are TRBV7-6 and TRBJ1-5, with D unresolved. Trimming stripped 5 bases from V and 5 bases from J, with 10 bases between. Per germline, CDR1 SGHVS and CDR2 FNYEAQ. The CDR3 runs 13 residues. The CDR3 DNA sequence: TGTGCCAGCAGCGCGGACGTGGATCAGCCCCAGCATTTT. As protein: CASSADVDQPQHF.

The chain recombines TRBV18 with TRBJ1-6; D perhaps matches TRBD1 (5 bases). This CDR3 region has 14 residues. V lost 6 bases, J lost 9 bases, and 15 bases lay in between. CDR1 and CDR2 (germline): KGHSH, LQKENI. The CDR3 loop reads CASSFDRPGSPLHF. In DNA, the CDR3 is TGTGCCAGCTCCTTCGACAGACCAGGTTCACCCCTCCACTTT.

The chain recombines TRBV5-1 with TRBJ2-2, with TRBD2 as a possible D gene (6 bases). Germline-derived CDR1 and CDR2 are SGHRS and YFSETQ. The CDR3 runs to 17 residues. V was clipped by 4 bases and J by 1 base, with 17 bases between them. The CDR3 coding sequence is TGCGCCAGCAGCGGTCAGCGGGCGCGGAAGAACACCGGGGAGCTGTTTTTT. This translates into CASSGQRARKNTGELFF.

The chain recombines TRBV11-2 with TRBJ2-3; the D is unclear. V was shortened by 0 bases and J by 3 bases, with 10 bases between the two germline ends. Germline V gives CDR1 SGHAT, CDR2 FQNNGV. This CDR3 has 15 residues. In nucleotides, the CDR3 is TGTGCCAGCAGCTTAGAGGGGTTTCTTACAGATACGCAGTATTTT. It translates to CASSLEGFLTDTQYF.

The rearrangement links TRBV18 to TRBJ1-1, with unresolved D. The germline gives CDR1 KGHSH, CDR2 LQKENI. Trimming took off 3 bases at V and 1 base at J, with 9 bases between the two ends. This CDR3 is 14 amino acids long. DNA of the CDR3: TGTGCCAGCTCACCGGGGTCCGGGAACACTGAAGCTTTCTTT. Translation gives CASSPGSGNTEAFF.

The chain uses TRBV9 and TRBJ1-6, with 8 bases identical to TRBD1. V dropped 10 bases and J dropped 8; count of bases not matched to a gene: 11. CDR1 and CDR2 from the germline V gene are SGDLS and YYNGEE. CDR3 length: 14 residues. CDR3 region: CASSLGTGYSPLHF. The DNA of the CDR3 is TGTGCCTCTTCCCTAGGGACAGGTTATTCACCCCTCCACTTT.

V usage is TRBV5-1 and J usage is TRBJ1-4; perhaps TRBD1 as D (5 bases). Trimming stripped 1 base from V and 5 bases from J, with 12 bases between. The CDR3 runs 15 residues. Germline values: CDR1 SGHRS, CDR2 YFSETQ. This CDR3 is CASSLQGERNEKLFF. In DNA form, the CDR3 reads TGCGCCAGCAGCTTGCAGGGAGAAAGGAATGAAAAACTGTTTTTT.

With respect to this clone: Other DNA sequences in this specimen translate into the identical CDR3. The rearrangement links TRBV5-1 to TRBJ2-2; D perhaps matches TRBD2 (5 bases). V lost 2 bases and J lost 4, with 6 bases in between. The CDR3 loop spans 13 amino acids. The germline V gene has CDR1 SGHRS and CDR2 YFSETQ. CDR3 region: CASSFEGTGELFF. The CDR3 region has the DNA TGCGCCAGCAGCTTTGAGGGCACCGGGGAGCTGTTTTTT.

V and J are TRBV6-5 and TRBJ2-5; 7 bases align to TRBD2. Trimming at V came to 9 bases and at J to 5 bases, leaving 9 bases not matched to a gene. Germline V gives CDR1 MNHEY, CDR2 SVGAGI. The CDR3 loop spans 13 amino acids. The CDR3 is CASGGGILETQYF. The CDR3 nucleotides are TGTGCCAGTGGCGGGGGAATTCTGGAGACCCAGTACTTC.

V usage is TRBV5-6 and J usage is TRBJ2-5; TRBD2 matches 10 bases. CDR3 length: 17 residues. CDR1 and CDR2 (germline): SGHDT, YYEEEE. The trim removed 3 bases at V and 4 bases at J, leaving 12 bases unmatched. The CDR3 sequence is CASSSLSSGRVGETQYF. For the CDR3, the DNA is TGTGCCAGCAGCTCACTGTCTAGCGGGAGAGTTGGAGAGACCCAGTACTTC.

The V gene is TRBV29-1, the J gene TRBJ2-1, with 7 bases identical to TRBD2. The CDR3 sequence is 13 residues long. V dropped 7 bases and J dropped 9; count of bases not matched to a gene: 12. Germline CDR1 SQVTM, CDR2 ANQGSEA. The CDR3, as DNA: TGCAGCGACCGGCGGGAGAACTACGGTGAGCAGTTCTTC. Encoded protein: CSDRRENYGEQFF.

This clone showed up just once. The sample has other DNA sequences that encode this CDR3 too. This chain uses TRBV14 with TRBJ2-7; possible D gene TRBD2, 5 bases. The V gene's germline CDR1 is SGHDN and CDR2 FVKESK. The CDR3 is 14 amino acids. Trimming shortened V by 1 base and J by 2 bases, and 9 bases separated the two germline ends. The CDR3 nucleotides are TGTGCCAGCAGCCAAGTACGGGGAGCCTACGAGCAGTACTTC. Translation gives CASSQVRGAYEQYF.

The chain has TRBV30 and TRBJ1-2, with 7 bases that match TRBD1. With V trimmed by 2 bases and J by 3 bases, 6 bases remained unmatched. This CDR3 comprises 14 residues. Germline lookup yields CDR1 GTSNPN and CDR2 SVGIG (reference sequence). The CDR3 loop is CAWSLDRADYGYTF. CDR3 coding DNA: TGTGCCTGGAGTCTTGACAGGGCCGACTATGGCTACACCTTC.

The rearrangement links TRBV28 to TRBJ2-1; 9 bases match TRBD2. Germline V lookup: CDR1 MDHEN, CDR2 SYDVKM. This CDR3 has 17 residues. Trimming at V came to 1 base and at J to 0 bases, leaving 4 bases not matched to a gene. Here the CDR3 DNA reads TGTGCCAGCAGTTTATCTAGCGGGGTGAGCTCCTACAATGAGCAGTTCTTC. Its translation is CASSLSSGVSSYNEQFF.

The chain joins TRBV13 to TRBJ2-7; unclear D gene. V lost 1 base to trimming and J lost 6 bases, with 13 bases between them. This CDR3 has 14 residues. Germline-derived CDR1 and CDR2 are PRHDT and FYEKMQ (reference sequence). The CDR3: CASSLDAKSSEQYF. The CDR3 nucleotides read TGTGCCAGCAGCTTAGATGCTAAGTCCAGCGAGCAGTACTTC. Full variable domain (missing parts from reference TRBV13 and TRBJ2-7): AAGVIQSPRHLIKEKRETATLKCYPIPRHDTVYWYQQGPGQDPQFLISFYEKMQSDKGSIPDRFSAQQFSDYHSELNMSSLELGDSALYFCASSLDAKSSEQYFGPGTRLTVT.

This clone has just one count. J is TRBJ1-1 and V is TRBV2, with D unresolved. V lost 5 bases, J lost 2 bases, and 15 bases lay in between. The CDR3 has 15 residues. Germline V gene sequence: CDR1 SNHLY, CDR2 FYNNEI. The CDR3 nucleotides are TGTGCCAGCAGTCCGAAACAAGCAGAAAACACTGAAGCTTTCTTT. It encodes CASSPKQAENTEAFF.

In nucleotides, the CDR3 is TGTGCCAGCAGAAAATGGGTCCAGGGGACCTACGAGCAGTACTTC. Its translation: CASRKWVQGTYEQYF. The V call is TRBV27, the J call TRBJ2-7, with a possible D match to TRBD1 (6 bases). This CDR3 is built from 15 residues. Germline V gives CDR1 MNHEY, CDR2 SMNVEV (reference sequence). V dropped 6 bases and J dropped 2 bases, with 17 bases sitting between them.

CDR3 region: CASSVTTGASSGNTIYF. The CDR3 nucleotides read TGTGCCAGCAGCGTAACCACAGGAGCCTCCTCTGGAAACACCATATATTTT. The chain carries TRBV9 and TRBJ1-3; D is perhaps TRBD1 (5 bases). CDR1 and CDR2 from the germline V gene are SGDLS and YYNGEE. Between the trimmed V and J ends, which lost 1 base and 0 bases, there was a span of 14 bases. The CDR3 extends over 17 amino acids.